The text below deals with one T cell receptor (beta chain). This clonotype occurred many times. What this receptor recognizes is not known. Within one base of it there is no much larger clone, and no base qualities were kept. Libraries were built with 5' RACE. Sequencing was carried out with an Illumina MiSeq. During library preparation, unique molecular identifiers were attached to individual cDNA molecules so that TCRs could be counted quantitatively and reproducibly. The paper's data handling went like this. The median number of TCRs per sample was 95,638, ranging from 23,224 to 690,600. V, J and CDR3 annotation of the TCR reads was carried out using the Decombinator software suite. Every sample was subsampled to the same number of TCRs (28,000) for the PS versus PT1 abundance plots. TCRs were defined as expanded if absent before sensitization and observed at least eight times at the 2-week time point. The raw public data were reprocessed by TCRdb itself: fastp quality trimming at Q25, MiXCR clonotype calling, in-frame beta chains only. One record per CDR3 amino acid sequence lists the most common genes and DNA. The authors' filters were not applied to this entry. This sample has 130,000 or so distinct CDR3 sequences in its table, and 4.1% of those were observed once. Of the sample, about 1.3% falls within the top ten clones.

Total RNA was extracted from unfractionated whole blood that had been collected in Tempus Blood RNA tubes. Four or five healthy volunteers served as TCR sequencing controls and were bled at day 0, 2 weeks and 6 weeks. These data are taken from a study of human T cells and chemical hapten exposure (dated by TCRdb to the early 2020s). Background on the whole study: Libraries were pooled for sequencing, and variation in per-sample TCR yields was attributed mainly to small differences in library volumes within the pool. From each blood RNA sample, both TCR alpha and TCR beta chains were sequenced. Peripheral blood TCR repertoire changes were tracked in vivo in alopecia patients during primary and secondary sensitization to the hapten diphenylcyclopropenone (DPC).

The CDR3 numbers 13 residues from cysteine through phenylalanine. The sequence is cut down to CDR3 DNA, 39 bases in frame from base 1. The germline V gene supplies CDR1 SGHRS and CDR2 YFSETQ. At the junction V is shortened by 1 base and J by 4 bases, with 8 bases in between. Results and caveats for the whole study, not just this receptor: Repeated subsampling changed both the strength of the expansion versus patch-test correlation and the threshold at which the correlation became significant. DPC sensitization did not change the number of TCRs with a frequency above 1 in 1000, and there was no evidence of changes in global repertoire structure.

This clonotype was sampled from a female donor in good health. The rearranged segments are TRBV5-1 and TRBJ1-1; confidence is insufficient to name the D gene. DNA sequence: TGCGCCAGCAGCTTGAGAGTCGGCACTGAAGCTTTCTTT. Its protein reads: CASSLRVGTEAFF. With all but the CDR3 taken from the reference TRBV5-1 and TRBJ1-1 genes, the full variable domain is: KAGVTQTPRYLIKTRGQQVTLSCSPISGHRSVSWYQQTPGQGLQFLFEYFSETQRNKGNFPGRFSGRQFSNSRSEMNVSTLELGDSALYLCASSLRVGTEAFFGQGTRLTVV.